This TCR beta chain emerged from a study of cytomegalovirus exposure and HLA in healthy donors. For the study at large: Per a later analysis, the roughly 670 first-cohort and approximately 120 validation repertoires shared one platform.

Study results and limitations: Published work reported that the classifier diagnosed cytomegalovirus status with high specificity and sensitivity.

The V gene lost 9 bases and the J gene lost 12 bases, with 14 bases spanning the gap. The CDR3 has 10 residues. CDR1 is SEHNR and CDR2 is FQNEAQ in the germline V gene (reference sequence). With regard to this clone: Its specificity is unknown.

Assay used: immunoSEQ multiplex PCR; TCRdb lists only in-frame clones, some missing. In the table there are around 160,000 clones, 84% of which are singletons. The specimen sequenced was PBMCs. The sequence was collected from a man aged 25-45 years in good health and CMV-seropositive. J is TRBJ1-1 and V is TRBV7-9; D call uncertain. CDR3 residues: CASAGERSFF. The CDR3 nucleotides are TGTGCCAGTGCGGGCGAGAGATCTTTCTTT.